These 13 T cell receptor beta chains came from one sample sequenced in a study of control samples from healthy donors and cancer patients. Assay used: immunoSEQ multiplex PCR; TCRdb lists only in-frame clones, some missing. The sample carries about 69,000 clones, roughly 86% recorded once. The specimen was PBMCs. These receptors originate from a man between 60 and 70 years old with lung cancer.

This chain links TRBV10-3 with TRBJ2-7; TRBD1 might be the D (6 bases). The CDR3 contains 13 residues. V shed 2 bases and J shed 7 bases, with 12 bases lying between them. Germline V gene sequence: CDR1 ENHRY, CDR2 SYGVKD. This CDR3 is CAISENRAGEQYV. CDR3 coding DNA: TGTGCCATCAGTGAGAACAGGGCAGGGGAGCAGTACGTC.

This rearrangement joins TRBV19 to TRBJ2-6; 7 nucleotides align to TRBD1. Germline-derived CDR1 and CDR2 are LNHDA and SQIVND (reference sequence). The CDR3 is 16 residues long. V lost 7 bases, J lost 0 bases, and 6 bases stayed unmatched. The CDR3 DNA sequence: TGTGCCAGTAAAAAGGGGGCGGTCTCTGGGGCCAACGTCCTGACTTTC. This sequence encodes CASKKGAVSGANVLTF.

The V gene is TRBV9, the J gene TRBJ2-5; D unclear. The CDR3 is 12 amino acids. CDR1 and CDR2 from the germline V gene are SGDLS and YYNGEE. With 0 bases removed from V and 5 bases from J, the gap between germline ends came to 5 bases. CDR3 nucleotides: TGTGCCAGCAGCGTAGTGGGTGAGACCCAGTACTTC. Translating gives CASSVVGETQYF. The full variable domain, its missing parts supplied by reference TRBV9 and TRBJ2-5, is DSGVTQTPKHLITATGQRVTLRCSPRSGDLSVYWYQQSLDQGLQFLIQYYNGEERAKGNILERFSAQQFPDLHSELNLSSLELGDSALYFCASSVVGETQYFGPGTRLLVL.

The gene calls are TRBV29-1 and TRBJ2-3, with no clear D. Germline CDR1 reads SQVTM; CDR2 reads ANQGSEA. Trimming pared 0 bases from V and 8 bases from J, leaving 15 bases between. This CDR3 has 14 residues. The CDR3 sequence: CSVEDTAPQATQYF. The CDR3 region has the DNA TGCAGCGTTGAAGATACGGCTCCCCAAGCTACGCAGTATTTT.

The genes are TRBV5-6 and TRBJ1-5; no firm D call. The CDR3 is made up of 12 amino acids. Looked up from germline, CDR1 is SGHDT and CDR2 is YYEEEE. V dropped 0 bases and J dropped 9 bases, with 7 bases sitting between them. CDR3 sequence reads: CASSLGTRPQHF. The CDR3 DNA reads TGTGCCAGCAGCTTGGGTACGCGGCCCCAGCATTTT.

Remarks on this clone: The sample holds other DNA sequences that translate to the same CDR3. The chain combines TRBV19 with TRBJ1-3; 7 bases match TRBD1. The germline V gene encodes CDR1 LNHDA and CDR2 SQIVND (reference sequence). Trimming took 5 bases from V and 0 from J; bases not matched to a gene: 7. This CDR3 contains 16 residues. DNA of the CDR3: TGTGCCAGTAGTCCCTTACAGGGGAGCTCTGGAAACACCATATATTTT. Its protein is CASSPLQGSSGNTIYF.

The chain combines TRBV2 with TRBJ1-5, with D hard to call. This CDR3 is 16 amino acids long. CDR1 is SNHLY, CDR2 FYNNEI, per germline. Trimming took off 8 bases at V and 1 base at J, with 18 bases between the two ends. CDR3 sequence (DNA): TGTGCCAGCGCTGGCATGAGTTGGAAGAGCAATCAGCCCCAGCATTTT. Translation: CASAGMSWKSNQPQHF. The entire variable domain, with the rest obtained from reference TRBV2 and TRBJ1-5, is as follows: EPEVTQTPSHQVTQMGQEVILRCVPISNHLYFYWYRQILGQKVEFLVSFYNNEISEKSEIFDDQFSVERPDGSNFTLKIRSTKLEDSAMYFCASAGMSWKSNQPQHFGDGTRLSIL.

This chain uses TRBV5-1 with TRBJ2-2; D unclear. Between the trimmed V and J ends, which lost 4 bases and 5 bases, there was a span of 18 bases. Germline loops: CDR1 SGHRS, CDR2 YFSETQ. The CDR3 is 16 amino acids. CDR3 sequence reads: CASSPTGKGPTGELFF. CDR3 nucleotides: TGCGCCAGCAGCCCTACCGGAAAAGGGCCGACCGGGGAGCTGTTTTTT. Supplemented by reference TRBV5-1 and TRBJ2-2, the full variable domain reads KAGVTQTPRYLIKTRGQQVTLSCSPISGHRSVSWYQQTPGQGLQFLFEYFSETQRNKGNFPGRFSGRQFSNSRSEMNVSTLELGDSALYLCASSPTGKGPTGELFFGEGSRLTVL.

This clone has only one observation. This chain links TRBV6-5 with TRBJ1-1; no clear D gene. Germline V CDR1 and CDR2: MNHEY, SVGAGI. Trimming took 5 bases from V and 1 from J, leaving 11 bases between them. There are 14 residues in the CDR3. The CDR3 loop is CASSNGRGNTEAFF. The CDR3 DNA is TGTGCCAGCAGTAACGGCAGAGGGAACACTGAAGCTTTCTTT.

The rearrangement links TRBV6-5 to TRBJ2-3; possibly TRBD1 for D (6 bases). The CDR3 is made up of 16 amino acids. Trimming shortened V by 1 base and J by 0 bases, and 11 bases separated the two germline ends. Germline V gene lookup returns CDR1 MNHEY and CDR2 SVGAGI. DNA of the CDR3: TGTGCCAGCAGTTACTGGGGGCGCTCTAGCACAGATACGCAGTATTTT. It encodes CASSYWGRSSTDTQYF.

This chain connects TRBV7-3 to TRBJ2-2; 8 positions match TRBD1. The CDR3 sequence is 14 residues long. V lost 7 bases, J lost 6 bases, and 7 bases stayed unmatched. CDR1 is SGHTA, CDR2 FQGTGA, per germline. The CDR3 nucleotides read TGTGCCAGCAAACCCGGACAGGGAGCCGGGGAGCTGTTTTTT. Translation gives CASKPGQGAGELFF.

This chain links TRBV29-1 with TRBJ2-5, with 9 bases lining up with TRBD1. The CDR3 has 14 residues. CDR1 and CDR2 from the germline V gene are SQVTM and ANQGSEA. V gave up 7 bases and J gave up 0 bases; unmatched junction bases: 6. CDR3 in amino acids: CSGQGGADQETQYF. The CDR3 coding sequence is TGCAGCGGACAGGGGGGCGCAGACCAAGAGACCCAGTACTTC. Full variable domain (rest looked up from reference TRBV29-1 and TRBJ2-5): SAVISQKPSRDICQRGTSLTIQCQVDSQVTMMFWYRQQPGQSLTLIATANQGSEATYESGFVIDKFPISRPNLTFSTLTVSNMSPEDSSIYLCSGQGGADQETQYFGPGTRLLVL.

This chain links TRBV5-1 with TRBJ1-2; 8 nucleotides align to TRBD1. Germline trimming cut 5 bases from V and 0 bases from J; bases unmatched to any gene: 3. This CDR3 has 14 residues. Germline V gene lookup returns CDR1 SGHRS and CDR2 YFSETQ. Written as DNA, the CDR3 is TGCGCCAGCAGATCGGGACAGGCTAACTATGGCTACACCTTC. Translated: CASRSGQANYGYTF.